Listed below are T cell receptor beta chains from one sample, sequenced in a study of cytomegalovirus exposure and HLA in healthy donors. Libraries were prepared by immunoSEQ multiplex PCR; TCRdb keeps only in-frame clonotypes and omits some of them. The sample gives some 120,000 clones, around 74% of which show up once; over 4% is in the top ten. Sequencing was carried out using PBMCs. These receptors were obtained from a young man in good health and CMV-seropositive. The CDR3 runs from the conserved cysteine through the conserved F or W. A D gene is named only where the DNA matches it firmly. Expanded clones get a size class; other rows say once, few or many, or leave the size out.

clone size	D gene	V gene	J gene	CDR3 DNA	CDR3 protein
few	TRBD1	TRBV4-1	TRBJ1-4	TGCGCCAGCAGCCCCGACAGGGGGGCTAATGAAAAACTGTTTTTT	CASSPDRGANEKLFF
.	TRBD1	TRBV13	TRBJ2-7	TGTGCCAGCAGCACCCGGACAGGGCCCCGCGAGCAGTACTTC	CASSTRTGPREQYF
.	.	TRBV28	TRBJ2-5	TGTGCCAGCAGTTCACCCCGACCAGGGGTTCAAGAGACCCAGTACTTC	CASSSPRPGVQETQYF
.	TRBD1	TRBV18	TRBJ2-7	TGTGCCAGCTCACCCGGGACAGCCTACGAGCAGTACTTC	CASSPGTAYEQYF
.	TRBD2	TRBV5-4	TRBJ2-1	TGTGCCAGCAGCTTTGGGACTAGCGGGGCAATCAATGAGCAGTTCTTC	CASSFGTSGAINEQFF
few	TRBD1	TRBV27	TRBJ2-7	TGTGCCAGCAGTCTTTCAGGTACCGGGACAGGGTCGTACGAGCAGTACTTC	CASSLSGTGTGSYEQYF
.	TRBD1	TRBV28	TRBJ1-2	TGTGCCAGCAGTGCGACAGGGAAGGGCTACACCTTC	CASSATGKGYTF
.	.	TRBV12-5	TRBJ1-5	TGTGCTAGTGGCTGGGGGGGACAGCCCCAGCATTTT	CASGWGGQPQHF
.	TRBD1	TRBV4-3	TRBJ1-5	TGCGCCAGCAGCCTAGACAGGGGTGGCAATCAGCCCCAGCATTTT	CASSLDRGGNQPQHF
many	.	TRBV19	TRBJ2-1	TGTGCCAGTAGTATGGGCCTTCATTCCTACAATGAGCAGTTCTTC	CASSMGLHSYNEQFF
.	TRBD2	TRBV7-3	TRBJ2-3	TGTGCCAGCAGCTCCGGGGGGAACAGCCCGGGAGATACGCAGTATTTT	CASSSGGNSPGDTQYF
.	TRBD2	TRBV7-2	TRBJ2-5	TGTGCCAGCAGCTTCCCAGCGGGGTTCCAAGAGACCCAGTACTTC	CASSFPAGFQETQYF
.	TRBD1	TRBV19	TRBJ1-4	TGTGCCAGTAGTATCCGGACAGGGCCGGCTGAAAAACTGTTTTTT	CASSIRTGPAEKLFF
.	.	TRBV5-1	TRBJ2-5	TGCGCCAGCAGCTTCGGCGGGGTAGAGACCCAGTACTTC	CASSFGGVETQYF
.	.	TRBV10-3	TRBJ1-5	TGTGCCATCAGTGAGGCCCCCCCAACCGGGACACAATATAGCAATCAGCCCCAGCATTTT	CAISEAPPTGTQYSNQPQHF
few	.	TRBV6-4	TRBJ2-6	TGTGCCAGCGCGAGCCACTCTGGGGCCAACGTCCTGACTTTC	CASASHSGANVLTF
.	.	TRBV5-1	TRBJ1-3	TGCGCCAGCAGCACCGGGACTAATCGCGGGATGGGAAACACCATATATTTT	CASSTGTNRGMGNTIYF
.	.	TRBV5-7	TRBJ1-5	TGTGCCAGCAGCTTTGTCAGGTTAAGTTATCAGCCCCAGCATTTT	CASSFVRLSYQPQHF
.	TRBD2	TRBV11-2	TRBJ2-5	TGTGCCAGCAGCTTATGGGTTGCGGGGGGGGCGGAGACCCAGTACTTC	CASSLWVAGGAETQYF
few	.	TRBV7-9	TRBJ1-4	TGTGCCAGCAGCCCAGGGGACGGAGATGAAAAACTGTTTTTT	CASSPGDGDEKLFF
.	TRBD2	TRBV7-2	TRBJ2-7	TGTGCCAGCAGCTTAAGAGCGGGGGGGGGCCAGGGGGAGCAGTACTTC	CASSLRAGGGQGEQYF
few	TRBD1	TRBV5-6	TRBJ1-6	TGTGCCAGCAGCTTGCCGACAGGGACGGCTTCACCCCTCCACTTT	CASSLPTGTASPLHF
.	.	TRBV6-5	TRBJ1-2	TGTGCCAGCAGGCGAGCGGGGTTTCGGAACTATGGCTACACCTTC	CASRRAGFRNYGYTF
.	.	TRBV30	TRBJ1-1	TGTGCCTGGACCGTATCCCTGAACACTGAAGCTTTCTTT	CAWTVSLNTEAFF
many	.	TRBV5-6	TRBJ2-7	TGTGCCAGCAGCCGTGGCAGGGGCGACGAGCAGTACTTC	CASSRGRGDEQYF
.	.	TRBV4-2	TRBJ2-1	TGTGCCAGCAGCCAAGCTGGGGCGTATGAGCAGTTCTTC	CASSQAGAYEQFF
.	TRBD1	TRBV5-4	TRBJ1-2	TGTGCCAGCAGCTTGCGGCAGGGGGACCCCTATGGCTACACCTTC	CASSLRQGDPYGYTF
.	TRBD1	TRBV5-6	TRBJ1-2	TGTGCCAGCAGCAAGGGACAGGCGGCCCCTAACTATGGCTACACCTTC	CASSKGQAAPNYGYTF
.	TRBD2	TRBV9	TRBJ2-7	TGTGCCAGCAGCGTCGACGGGGGGGGATACGAGCAGTACTTC	CASSVDGGGYEQYF
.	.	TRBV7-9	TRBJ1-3	TGTGCCAGCAGCTTATCGGGATCTGGAAACACCATATATTTT	CASSLSGSGNTIYF
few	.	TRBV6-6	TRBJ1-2	TGTGCCAGCAGTTCGATCAGGGACAACTTGCTCTATGGCTACACCTTC	CASSSIRDNLLYGYTF